The 20 T cell receptor beta chains in this list originate from one sample, sequenced in a study of shared clonotypes between healthy human individuals. This table comes from immunoSEQ multiplex PCR, and its TCRdb copy is limited to in-frame clones, with some not included. The sample includes more than 2 million clones, 90% to 95% seen only once; the top ten take 0.13%. Sequenced sample: naive CD4+ T cells sorted from blood. Documented subset: CD45RA+ positively selected. The receptors stem from a man aged 18 to 29 in good health.

The rearrangement uses TRBV11-2 and TRBJ2-5; 8 bases are a match to TRBD1. The CDR3 has 17 residues. The germline CDR1 and CDR2 sequences are SGHAT and FQNNGV. Unmatched junction bases numbered 13, after V lost 2 bases and J lost 5 bases. CDR3 region: CASSLYLQAGGSETQYF. CDR3 DNA sequence: TGTGCCAGCAGCTTATATCTCCAGGCAGGGGGCTCCGAGACCCAGTACTTC. The full variable domain, with the rest looked up from reference TRBV11-2 and TRBJ2-5, is EAGVAQSPRYKIIEKRQSVAFWCNPISGHATLYWYQQILGQGPKLLIQFQNNGVVDDSQLPKDRFSAERLKGVDSTLKIQPAKLEDSAVYLCASSLYLQAGGSETQYFGPGTRLLVL.

Concerning this clone itself: This same CDR3 is encoded by further DNA sequences in the sample. The chain couples TRBV7-8 to TRBJ1-1; D is perhaps TRBD1 (6 bases). The CDR3 length is 14 residues. V lost 1 base and J lost 2, with 8 bases in between. Germline CDR1 is SGHVS and CDR2 is FQNEAQ. The CDR3: CASSLGTANTEAFF. CDR3 sequence (DNA): TGTGCCAGCAGCTTAGGGACAGCAAACACTGAAGCTTTCTTT.

The rearrangement joins TRBV10-3 to TRBJ2-3; 12 bases are shared with TRBD2. V was pared by 7 bases and J by 1 base, with 6 bases of the junction left unmatched. This CDR3 region has 16 residues. Germline CDR1 is ENHRY and CDR2 is SYGVKD. DNA of the CDR3: TGTGCCATCACTAGCGGGAGGGCCCGGGGCACAGATACGCAGTATTTT. Protein: CAITSGRARGTDTQYF.

The chain couples TRBV4-3 to TRBJ2-3, with D possibly matching TRBD2 (5 bases). The germline CDR1 and CDR2 sequences are LGHNA and YSLEER. This CDR3 is 14 amino acids long. Trimming cost V 0 bases and J 7 bases, with 11 bases left between them. The CDR3 reads CASSQDFSDNTQYF. CDR3 in DNA: TGCGCCAGCAGCCAAGACTTTAGCGATAATACGCAGTATTTT.

This rearrangement joins TRBV18 to TRBJ2-1; D gene unclear. This CDR3 comprises 12 residues. The germline V and J ends were trimmed by 3 bases and 8 bases, with 8 bases remaining between them. Germline values: CDR1 KGHSH, CDR2 LQKENI. The CDR3 DNA sequence: TGTGCCAGCTCACCGATGGGTTATGAGCAGTTCTTC. This gives the protein CASSPMGYEQFF.

The gene calls are TRBV18 and TRBJ2-7, with 9 bases matching TRBD1. The CDR3 runs to 14 residues. Germline assignment: CDR1 KGHSH and CDR2 LQKENI. Trimming at V came to 4 bases and at J to 3 bases, leaving 4 bases not matched to a gene. Written as DNA, the CDR3 is TGTGCCAGCTCACTGGACAGGGGTCTCTACGAGCAGTACTTC. Translation gives CASSLDRGLYEQYF.

J is TRBJ2-7 and V is TRBV10-2, with D possibly being TRBD2 (6 bases). Germline V lookup: CDR1 WSHSY, CDR2 SAAADI. CDR3 length: 14 amino acids. Deletions cut 1 base from V and 1 base from J, with 8 bases between. In nucleotides, the CDR3 is TGCGCCAGCAGTGAGTGGGGGGAATCCTACGAGCAGTACTTC. Translating gives CASSEWGESYEQYF.

The chain carries TRBV30 and TRBJ1-2; D might be TRBD1 (5 bases). V lost 2 bases and J 4 bases, leaving 23 bases between the germline ends. The CDR3 has 17 residues. The V gene's germline CDR1 is GTSNPN and CDR2 SVGIG (reference sequence). CDR3 loop: CAWSRESYRLTPYGYTF. CDR3 in DNA: TGTGCCTGGAGTCGGGAGTCGTACAGGTTGACGCCCTATGGCTACACCTTC.

The chain employs TRBV2 and TRBJ2-7; 7 bases line up with TRBD1. Germline V lookup: CDR1 SNHLY, CDR2 FYNNEI. This CDR3 contains 14 residues. V shed 6 bases, J shed 5 bases, and the junction held 10 bases outside the gene matches. The CDR3 bases are TGTGCCAGCAGGTACCGGGGACAGAACGACGAGCAGTACTTC. Amino acids: CASRYRGQNDEQYF.

The rearrangement links TRBV18 to TRBJ1-6; TRBD1 aligns across 8 bases. Germline assignment: CDR1 KGHSH and CDR2 LQKENI. The CDR3 contains 16 residues. V lost 5 bases, J lost 5 bases, and 8 bases stayed unmatched. CDR3 bases: TGTGCCAGCTCAAAAGGGACAGGCGCGAATAATTCACCCCTCCACTTT. Translating it yields CASSKGTGANNSPLHF.

The V gene is TRBV6-6, the J gene TRBJ2-7; D possibly corresponds to TRBD2 (7 bases). Germline values: CDR1 MNHNY, CDR2 SVGAGI (reference sequence). The CDR3 is 15 amino acids. Trimming took 6 bases from V and 0 from J, leaving 15 bases between them. This CDR3 is CASRGGGGLSYEQYF. CDR3 DNA sequence: TGTGCCAGCAGAGGAGGGGGGGGACTCTCCTACGAGCAGTACTTC.

V is TRBV4-1 and J is TRBJ1-6; 7 bases line up with TRBD1. J gave up 15 bases and V 1 base, and 12 bases lay outside the gene matches. This CDR3 spans 15 amino acids. Germline CDR1 MGHRA, CDR2 YSYEKL. CDR3: CASSQADRDGSGLHF. Here the CDR3 DNA reads TGCGCCAGCAGCCAAGCCGACAGGGACGGGTCTGGCCTCCACTTT.

The chain has TRBV7-9 and TRBJ1-3; D may be TRBD1 (6 bases). Germline-derived CDR1 and CDR2 are SEHNR and FQNEAQ (reference sequence). This CDR3 is built from 14 residues. The V end was cut by 11 bases, the J end by 4 bases, with 18 bases between. CDR3: CAGSQGNSGNTIYF. DNA for the CDR3: TGTGCCGGTTCACAGGGAAATTCCGGAAACACCATATATTTT. Complete variable domain (other parts from reference TRBV7-9 and TRBJ1-3): DTGVSQNPRHKITKRGQNVTFRCDPISEHNRLYWYRQTLGQGPEFLTYFQNEAQLEKSRLLSDRFSAERPKGSFSTLEIQRTEQGDSAMYLCAGSQGNSGNTIYFGEGSWLTVV.

This chain links TRBV28 with TRBJ2-5; 9 bases match TRBD2. The germline V gene encodes CDR1 MDHEN and CDR2 SYDVKM. The CDR3 consists of 15 residues. V gave up 5 bases and J gave up 3 bases; unmatched junction bases: 7. DNA for the CDR3: TGTGCCAGCAGTCCTTATAGACTAGCGGAAGAGACCCAGTACTTC. This encodes CASSPYRLAEETQYF.

The gene calls are TRBV6-6 and TRBJ2-7; 7 nucleotides match TRBD2. The CDR3 is made up of 14 amino acids. Germline V gene data show CDR1 as MNHNY and CDR2 as SVGAGI (reference sequence). Trimming cost V 6 bases and J 5 bases; bases outside gene matches: 10. The DNA of the CDR3 is TGTGCCAGCAGAGCGGGAATATGGGTGGACGAGCAGTACTTC. Translating gives CASRAGIWVDEQYF.

This clone showed up just a few times. The identical CDR3 is also encoded by other nucleotide sequences in the sample. The chain recombines TRBV5-1 with TRBJ1-1, with D possibly being TRBD1 (5 bases). Germline-derived CDR1 and CDR2 are SGHRS and YFSETQ. The CDR3 loop spans 14 amino acids. Trimming took 0 bases from V and 1 from J, leaving 7 bases between them. In nucleotides, the CDR3 is TGCGCCAGCAGCTTGGCCACAGGGAACACTGAAGCTTTCTTT. It translates to CASSLATGNTEAFF. The whole variable domain, remainder taken from reference TRBV5-1 and TRBJ1-1, is KAGVTQTPRYLIKTRGQQVTLSCSPISGHRSVSWYQQTPGQGLQFLFEYFSETQRNKGNFPGRFSGRQFSNSRSEMNVSTLELGDSALYLCASSLATGNTEAFFGQGTRLTVV.

This chain links TRBV27 with TRBJ1-1; tentative D call: TRBD1 (5 bases). Per the germline V gene, CDR1 is MNHEY and CDR2 is SMNVEV (reference sequence). V was shortened by 3 bases and J by 9 bases, with 11 bases between the two germline ends. The CDR3 has 12 residues. This CDR3 reads CASSLGGGKAFF. The CDR3, as DNA: TGTGCCAGCAGTTTGGGGGGTGGAAAAGCTTTCTTT.

This chain joins TRBV2 and TRBJ2-7; TRBD1 agrees at 9 bases. CDR1 and CDR2 (germline): SNHLY, FYNNEI. This CDR3 comprises 14 residues. Trimming removed 6 bases from V and 7 bases from J; junction bases left unmatched: 10. This chain's CDR3 is CASSKDRGMWEQYF. DNA for the CDR3: TGTGCCAGCAGCAAAGACAGGGGGATGTGGGAGCAGTACTTC.

The chain has TRBV15 and TRBJ2-2; D remains unclear. The CDR3 sequence is 15 residues long. V lost 1 base to trimming and J lost 4 bases, with 10 bases between them. CDR1 and CDR2 (germline): LNHNV, YYDKDF (reference sequence). For the CDR3, the DNA is TGTGCCACCAGCAGAGGAAAGACGGGCACCGGGGAGCTGTTTTTT. Amino acid sequence: CATSRGKTGTGELFF.

The chain employs TRBV18 and TRBJ2-2; no reliable D call. The V end lost 0 bases, the J end lost 6 bases, and 8 bases lay between the germline ends. Germline loops: CDR1 KGHSH, CDR2 LQKENI. The CDR3 contains 14 residues. This CDR3 is CASSPPRSSGELFF. DNA of the CDR3: TGTGCCAGCTCACCACCGAGGAGTTCCGGGGAGCTGTTTTTT. Using reference TRBV18 and TRBJ2-2 for the parts outside the CDR3, the full variable domain is NAGVMQNPRHLVRRRGQEARLRCSPMKGHSHVYWYRQLPEEGLKFMVYLQKENIIDESGMPKERFSAEFPKEGPSILRIQQVVRGDSAAYFCASSPPRSSGELFFGEGSRLTVL.